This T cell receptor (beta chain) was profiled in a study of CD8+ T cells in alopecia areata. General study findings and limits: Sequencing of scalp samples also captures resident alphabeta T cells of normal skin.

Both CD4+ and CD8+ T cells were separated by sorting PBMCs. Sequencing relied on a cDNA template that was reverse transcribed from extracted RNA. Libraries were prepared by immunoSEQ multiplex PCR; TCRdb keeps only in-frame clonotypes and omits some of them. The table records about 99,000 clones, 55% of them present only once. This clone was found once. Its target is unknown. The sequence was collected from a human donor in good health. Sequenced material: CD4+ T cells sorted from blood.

The CDR3 region is CSVPRSGTGGFQGYTF. In DNA, the CDR3 is TGCAGCGTCCCACGTTCCGGGACAGGGGGCTTTCAAGGCTACACCTTC. The chain has TRBV29-1 and TRBJ1-2; 12 positions match TRBD1. Germline loops: CDR1 SQVTM, CDR2 ANQGSEA. V gave up 6 bases and J gave up 8 bases; unmatched junction bases: 16. CDR3 length: 16 amino acids. The variable domain in full, with the rest retrieved from reference TRBV29-1 and TRBJ1-2, is SAVISQKPSRDICQRGTSLTIQCQVDSQVTMMFWYRQQPGQSLTLIATANQGSEATYESGFVIDKFPISRPNLTFSTLTVSNMSPEDSSIYLCSVPRSGTGGFQGYTFGSGTRLTVV.